Reported below is one T cell receptor beta chain. The antigen is not known. This CDR3 is built from 15 residues. Germline CDR1 SGHTA, CDR2 FQGNSA. The V gene lost 5 bases and the J gene lost 7 bases, with 17 bases spanning the gap. These data come from a study of shared clonotypes between healthy human individuals. General study findings and limits: Among a handful of donors, roughly 5% of naive CD4 clonotypes were found in common.

This table comes from immunoSEQ multiplex PCR, and its TCRdb copy is limited to in-frame clones, with some not included. This table has about 2.4 million clones, about 92% appearing once. Investigators divided CD4+ cells into CD45RA+ naive and CD45RA-negative memory subsets. The sequence was obtained from a young man in good health. Sequenced: naive CD4+ T cells sorted from blood. Subset here: CD45RA+ positively selected. This chain joins TRBV7-2 and TRBJ1-4, with D possibly TRBD1 on 6 matching bases. The chain's CDR3 is CASSQGGGPGEKLFF. DNA of the CDR3: TGTGCCAGCAGCCAAGGCGGGGGGCCGGGTGAAAAACTGTTTTTT.